A single TCR beta chain is shown here with its context. The CDR3 totals 16 residues. V lost 2 bases to trimming and J lost 4 bases; unmatched junction nucleotides: 10. CDR1 is MNHEY, CDR2 SMNVEV, per germline (reference sequence). Sequencing of TCR beta was carried out in blood CD8+ and CD4+ T cells. It was with random hexamers that roughly 0.5 to 1 ug RNA was reverse transcribed. The TCR beta CDR3 was amplified by immunoSEQ multiplex PCR across 54 Vbeta, 13 Jbeta. TCRdb itself ran the immunoSEQ multiplex PCR reads through MiXCR, one entry per CDR3 protein. The sample has about 300,000 distinct CDR3 sequences; over 75% are singletons. This specimen comes from a study of CD8 T cells in Susac syndrome.

This sequence originates from a human donor with multiple sclerosis. V is TRBV27 and J is TRBJ2-5, with TRBD1 identical over 7 bases. The source material was CD8+ T cells from PBMCs. CDR3 region: CASSLLGTEGAETQYF. CDR3 sequence (DNA): TGTGCCAGCAGTTTACTGGGGACAGAGGGCGCAGAGACCCAGTACTTC.